A selection of T cell receptor beta chains follows, all from one sample in a study of Graves' ophthalmopathy and Graves' hyperthyroidism. Each CDR3 protein gets one entry after TCRdb re-called the multiplex PCR reads with MiXCR. In the table there are approximately 460,000 distinct CDR3 sequences, about 15% of which are singletons. Sample: blood. These receptors were obtained from a woman aged 25 to 39 with Graves' ophthalmopathy. Each CDR3 is given with its conserved first and last residue. A D gene is named only where the DNA matches it firmly. A row's size may be missing; if present it is once, few, many or a size class.

d_call: -; j_call: TRBJ1-2; clone_size: -; v_call: TRBV18; cdr3_nt: TGTGCCAGCTCACCTGTTGACAGGACCTACTATGGCTACACCTTC; cdr3_aa: CASSPVDRTYYGYTF
d_call: -; j_call: TRBJ2-5; clone_size: -; v_call: TRBV6-1; cdr3_nt: TGTGCCAGCAGTGAAGGTCGCAGAACGGGGACCCAGTACTTC; cdr3_aa: CASSEGRRTGTQYF
d_call: TRBD1; j_call: TRBJ1-5; clone_size: many; v_call: TRBV15; cdr3_nt: TGTGCCACCAGCGAAGGGACAGGGGTCAATCAGCCCCAGCATTTT; cdr3_aa: CATSEGTGVNQPQHF
d_call: TRBD2; j_call: TRBJ2-7; clone_size: many; v_call: TRBV20-1; cdr3_nt: TGCAGTGCTAGGTATCTGCGGGAGCCCCACGAGCAGTACTTC; cdr3_aa: CSARYLREPHEQYF
d_call: TRBD1; j_call: TRBJ2-2; clone_size: many; v_call: TRBV28; cdr3_nt: TGTGCCAGCAGTTTCGGGACAGCTGCGAACACCGGGGAGCTGTTTTTT; cdr3_aa: CASSFGTAANTGELFF
d_call: -; j_call: TRBJ2-2; clone_size: -; v_call: TRBV2; cdr3_nt: TGTGCCAGCACTGGAGGGACAGTAAACACCGGGGAGCTGTTTTTT; cdr3_aa: CASTGGTVNTGELFF
d_call: -; j_call: TRBJ2-2; clone_size: few; v_call: TRBV2; cdr3_nt: TGTGCCAGCAGTGAGTGGCACACCGGGGAGCTGTTTTTT; cdr3_aa: CASSEWHTGELFF
d_call: -; j_call: TRBJ1-2; clone_size: many; v_call: TRBV6-1; cdr3_nt: TGTGCCAGCAGTGAGGGGGGAACCGGCTACACCTTC; cdr3_aa: CASSEGGTGYTF
d_call: TRBD1; j_call: TRBJ1-2; clone_size: -; v_call: TRBV20-1; cdr3_nt: TGCAGTGCTAGAGCTCGAGACAGGGGGTATGGCTACACCTTC; cdr3_aa: CSARARDRGYGYTF
d_call: -; j_call: TRBJ2-3; clone_size: few; v_call: TRBV6-2/TRBV6-3; cdr3_nt: TGTGCCAGCAGTTACTGGGCTACCCGCCGGGAAGATACGCAGTATTTT; cdr3_aa: CASSYWATRREDTQYF
d_call: TRBD1; j_call: TRBJ1-2; clone_size: many; v_call: TRBV27; cdr3_nt: TGTGCCAGCAGTTTAACAGGGGGCCTCTCAGCTAACTATGGCTACACCTTC; cdr3_aa: CASSLTGGLSANYGYTF
d_call: TRBD1; j_call: TRBJ1-1; clone_size: many; v_call: TRBV9; cdr3_nt: TGTGCCAGCAGCGTAGGGGCCCCGGGACAGGGTTTTGTCGACACTGAAGCTTTCTTT; cdr3_aa: CASSVGAPGQGFVDTEAFF
d_call: -; j_call: TRBJ1-2; clone_size: many; v_call: TRBV10-2; cdr3_nt: TGCGCCAGCAGTGAGACCGGGGATCATAGCTACACCTTC; cdr3_aa: CASSETGDHSYTF
d_call: -; j_call: TRBJ2-2; clone_size: many; v_call: TRBV9; cdr3_nt: TGTGCCAGCAGCGTAGGAGGGTTGGACACCGGGGAGCTGTTTTTT; cdr3_aa: CASSVGGLDTGELFF
d_call: TRBD1; j_call: TRBJ1-3; clone_size: many; v_call: TRBV11-2; cdr3_nt: TGTGCCAGCAGCGCGGACAGGGCGGGAAACACCATATATTTT; cdr3_aa: CASSADRAGNTIYF
d_call: -; j_call: TRBJ1-6; clone_size: few; v_call: TRBV6-4; cdr3_nt: TGTGCCAGCAGTGACCGGGACGGTAATTCACCCCTCCACTTT; cdr3_aa: CASSDRDGNSPLHF
d_call: TRBD2; j_call: TRBJ2-5; clone_size: -; v_call: TRBV4-1; cdr3_nt: TGCGCCAGCAGGATCGGACTAGCGGAAGAGACCCAGTACTTC; cdr3_aa: CASRIGLAEETQYF